The subject of this entry is one TCR beta chain. Its antigen is as yet unknown. The source of the sample is a study of glioma-infiltrating T cells after dendritic cell vaccination. Notes on the study in general: Patients with more pretreatment TILs had longer time to progression and survival.

Germline V gives CDR1 LNHDA, CDR2 SQIVND (reference sequence). The V gene lost 6 bases and the J gene lost 4 bases, with 18 bases spanning the gap. The CDR3 runs to 16 residues. The protocol was immunoSEQ multiplex PCR, while the TCRdb copy is restricted to in-frame clones and leaves out a portion. Of about 100,000 clones in the sample, 80% were seen once. The sample's time point: after dendritic cell vaccination, including at tumor progression/relapse. The sequence was collected from a human donor with glioblastoma. This specimen was blood, taken after dendritic cell vaccination. The V and J genes are TRBV19 and TRBJ2-2; a possible D gene is TRBD2 (6 bases). CDR3: CASSSRGTAGTGELFF. The CDR3 DNA reads TGTGCCAGTAGCAGCCGCGGGACTGCGGGCACCGGGGAGCTGTTTTTT.